Below are 24 T cell receptor beta chains sequenced from a single sample in a study of blood T cell repertoires in COVID-19. Assay used: immunoSEQ multiplex PCR; TCRdb lists only in-frame clones, some missing. The sample lists 250,000 to 400,000 clones, approximately 90% occurring once. Source material: peripheral blood. Every receptor here comes from a woman in her 30s with COVID-19, enrolled during active disease.

V and J are TRBV6-1 and TRBJ2-7; TRBD1 matches at 11 bases. The CDR3 has 15 residues. Germline CDR1 and CDR2: MNHNS and SASEGT. V gave up 1 base and J gave up 3 bases; unmatched junction bases: 2. The CDR3 is CASSEDGTGGYEQYV. The CDR3 region has the DNA TGTGCCAGCAGTGAAGATGGGACAGGGGGCTACGAGCAGTACGTC.

This clone showed up just a few times. V is TRBV5-1 and J is TRBJ1-4; D ambiguous. Trimming cost V 0 bases and J 6 bases, with 6 bases left between them. Germline CDR1 and CDR2: SGHRS and YFSETQ. The CDR3 is made up of 13 amino acids. The CDR3 is CASSLAPDEKLFF. The CDR3 DNA reads as TGCGCCAGCAGCTTGGCCCCAGATGAAAAACTGTTTTTT.

The chain joins TRBV27 to TRBJ2-7; the match to TRBD1 covers 9 bases. Germline assignment: CDR1 MNHEY and CDR2 SMNVEV (reference sequence). The CDR3 has 13 residues. Germline trimming cut 5 bases from V and 7 bases from J; bases unmatched to any gene: 6. CDR3 residues: CASSTRTGVEQYV. In DNA form, the CDR3 reads TGTGCCAGCAGTACCCGGACAGGGGTTGAGCAGTACGTC.

The V call is TRBV7-9, the J call TRBJ2-3, with TRBD1 matching 7 bases. Germline trimming cut 5 bases from V and 3 bases from J; bases unmatched to any gene: 14. Germline CDR1 SEHNR, CDR2 FQNEAQ (reference sequence). CDR3 length: 17 residues. CDR3 sequence (DNA): TGTGCCAGCAGCCCAAGAGGGACAGCGTTCGGGACAGATACGCAGTATTTT. Protein: CASSPRGTAFGTDTQYF.

The V and J genes are TRBV5-1 and TRBJ1-3; D uncertain. Germline V lookup: CDR1 SGHRS, CDR2 YFSETQ. Trimming took 0 bases from V and 1 from J, leaving 5 bases between them. The CDR3 totals 14 residues. The CDR3 region has the DNA TGCGCCAGCAGCTTGGGCGGGTCTGGAAACACCATATATTTT. Its protein product is CASSLGGSGNTIYF.

V usage is TRBV7-6 and J usage is TRBJ2-5; 10 positions agree with TRBD1. The germline CDR1 and CDR2 sequences are SGHVS and FNYEAQ. The V segment lost 5 bases and the J segment 5 bases; nucleotides outside the gene matches: 8. The CDR3 loop spans 15 amino acids. CDR3 nucleotide sequence: TGTGCCAGCAGCGACAGACAGGGGGCTTGGGAGACCCAGTACTTC. Protein sequence: CASSDRQGAWETQYF.

The rearrangement uses TRBV4-1 and TRBJ2-5; 8 nucleotides align to TRBD2. Germline V gene lookup returns CDR1 MGHRA and CDR2 YSYEKL. V trimming: 0 bases; J trimming: 7 bases; junction bases outside the gene matches: 7. The CDR3 is 15 residues long. CDR3 sequence (DNA): TGCGCCAGCAGCCAAGATCTTCGAGCGGGGGTGACCCAGTACTTC. Translating it yields CASSQDLRAGVTQYF.

J is TRBJ1-6 and V is TRBV5-1; TRBD1 matches at 8 bases. V trimming: 3 bases; J trimming: 11 bases; junction bases outside the gene matches: 4. The CDR3 runs 13 residues. In germline, CDR1 is SGHRS, CDR2 YFSETQ. The CDR3 DNA sequence: TGCGCCAGCAGCTCTACAGGGGGTACACCCCTCCACTTT. Protein product: CASSSTGGTPLHF.

This chain joins TRBV2 and TRBJ1-1, with D unclear. Germline V gene lookup returns CDR1 SNHLY and CDR2 FYNNEI. With 8 bases removed from V and 6 bases from J, the gap between germline ends came to 10 bases. The CDR3 is made up of 11 amino acids. The DNA for the CDR3 is TGTGCCAGCCGAGTTGGGCCTGAAGCTTTCTTT. It is translated as CASRVGPEAFF.

J is TRBJ1-2 and V is TRBV4-1, with unresolved D. Germline loops: CDR1 MGHRA, CDR2 YSYEKL. The CDR3 totals 16 residues. The V end lost 5 bases, the J end lost 5 bases, and 21 bases lay between the germline ends. CDR3 loop: CASSKAGGGGKYGYTF. The CDR3 DNA reads as TGCGCCAGCAGCAAAGCGGGAGGAGGAGGGAAGTATGGCTACACCTTC.

The genes are TRBV10-3 and TRBJ2-1; D unclear. There are 18 residues in the CDR3. Germline V CDR1 and CDR2: ENHRY, SYGVKD. Trimming took off 0 bases at V and 2 bases at J, with 17 bases between the two ends. The CDR3 nucleotides read TGTGCCATCAGTGAGTCTATCCCCTCGGGTATCGCCTACAATGAGCAGTTCTTC. Translation gives CAISESIPSGIAYNEQFF.

This clone was counted ten times or more. V gene TRBV10-1 combines with J gene TRBJ1-1; D call uncertain. The CDR3 has 17 amino acids. The germline V and J ends were trimmed by 0 bases and 1 base, with 15 bases remaining between them. Germline V CDR1 and CDR2: WNHNN, SYGVQD (reference sequence). The CDR3 nucleotides read TGCGCCAGCAGTGAGTCCAGGTTGTCGGGGTGGAACACTGAAGCTTTCTTT. Translating gives CASSESRLSGWNTEAFF.

V and J are TRBV12-3 or TRBV12-4 and TRBJ1-2, with 7 bases aligning to TRBD1. V trimming: 8 bases; J trimming: 5 bases; junction bases outside the gene matches: 5. This CDR3 is 12 amino acids long. The CDR3 region is CASLTGTYGYTF. The CDR3 DNA reads TGTGCCAGCCTGACAGGGACGTATGGCTACACCTTC.

The chain carries TRBV4-1 and TRBJ1-3; 7 nucleotides agree with TRBD1. J lost 3 bases, V lost 0 bases, and 11 bases had no gene match. CDR1 MGHRA and CDR2 YSYEKL come from the germline V gene. This CDR3 comprises 18 residues. The CDR3 here is CASSQDFRGPMLGNTIYF. The DNA for the CDR3 is TGCGCCAGCAGCCAAGATTTTAGGGGGCCCATGCTTGGAAACACCATATATTTT.

This clone has only a few counts. This chain links TRBV24-1 with TRBJ1-4; D call uncertain. V lost 4 bases, J lost 7 bases, and 6 bases lay in between. This CDR3 has 12 residues. The germline CDR1 and CDR2 sequences are KGHDR and SFDVKD. For the CDR3, the DNA is TGTGCCACCAGTGACCCGGGTGAAAAACTGTTTTTT. This sequence encodes CATSDPGEKLFF.

This chain links TRBV27 with TRBJ2-1; D may be TRBD2 (6 bases). CDR3 length: 13 amino acids. Per the germline V gene, CDR1 is MNHEY and CDR2 is SMNVEV (reference sequence). V lost 5 bases and J lost 6, with 11 bases in between. The DNA for the CDR3 is TGTGCCAGCAGTCTTCAGGGAGGCAATGAGCAGTTCTTC. Its protein is CASSLQGGNEQFF.

The rearrangement links TRBV4-3 to TRBJ2-5; perhaps TRBD2 as D (6 bases). V was trimmed by 0 bases and J by 2 bases, leaving 7 bases between them. This CDR3 has 14 residues. Looked up from germline, CDR1 is LGHNA and CDR2 is YSLEER. The CDR3 reads CASSQEGGQETQYF. The CDR3, as DNA: TGCGCCAGCAGCCAAGAGGGGGGACAAGAGACCCAGTACTTC.

This chain joins TRBV7-8 and TRBJ1-4; TRBD1 might be the D (6 bases). The CDR3 loop spans 15 amino acids. Germline V gives CDR1 SGHVS, CDR2 FQNEAQ. Trimming shortened V by 6 bases and J by 3 bases, and 14 bases separated the two germline ends. The CDR3 protein is CASSRYRVPNEKLFF. Written as DNA, the CDR3 is TGTGCCAGCAGTCGCTACAGGGTCCCTAATGAAAAACTGTTTTTT.

The rearrangement uses TRBV18 and TRBJ1-2; 8 nucleotides agree with TRBD1. This CDR3 spans 15 amino acids. Germline CDR1 reads KGHSH; CDR2 reads LQKENI. With V trimmed by 4 bases and J by 8 bases, 12 bases remained unmatched. This chain's CDR3 is CASSLSEQGGRGYTF. As DNA, the CDR3 is TGTGCCAGCTCACTGTCCGAACAGGGGGGGCGAGGCTACACCTTC.

The J gene is TRBJ2-1, the V gene TRBV6-6; D is possibly TRBD2 (5 bases). This CDR3 contains 15 residues. Between the trimmed V and J ends, which lost 5 bases and 1 base, there was a span of 12 bases. The germline V gene has CDR1 MNHNY and CDR2 SVGAGI (reference sequence). The CDR3 sequence: CASSGVGVSYNEQFF. The CDR3, as DNA: TGTGCCAGCAGTGGAGTGGGAGTATCCTACAATGAGCAGTTCTTC.

V is TRBV14 and J is TRBJ1-2, with D maybe TRBD1 (5 bases). The CDR3 covers 13 residues. Trimming left V 1 base short and J 4 bases short, with 7 bases between. In germline, CDR1 is SGHDN, CDR2 FVKESK. The CDR3 reads CASSQAGVYGYTF. Written as DNA, the CDR3 is TGTGCCAGCAGCCAAGCGGGGGTCTATGGCTACACCTTC. Using reference TRBV14 and TRBJ1-2 for the parts outside the CDR3, the full variable domain is EAGVTQFPSHSVIEKGQTVTLRCDPISGHDNLYWYRRVMGKEIKFLLHFVKESKQDESGMPNNRFLAERTGGTYSTLKVQPAELEDSGVYFCASSQAGVYGYTFGSGTRLTVV.

The rearrangement links TRBV6-5 to TRBJ1-6, with TRBD1 matching over 7 bases. V shed 7 bases and J 7 bases; nucleotides not matched to a gene: 4. This CDR3 is built from 13 residues. Germline V gives CDR1 MNHEY, CDR2 SVGAGI. CDR3 in amino acids: CASIGQVNSPLHF. The CDR3 DNA sequence: TGTGCCAGCATAGGACAGGTGAATTCACCCCTCCACTTT.

The chain has TRBV6-5 and TRBJ2-7; D possibly corresponds to TRBD1 (6 bases). There are 15 residues in the CDR3. Between the trimmed V and J ends, which lost 7 bases and 5 bases, there was a span of 21 bases. The germline V gene encodes CDR1 MNHEY and CDR2 SVGAGI. In DNA form, the CDR3 reads TGTGCCAGCACTCCCATCGGCAGGGGAAGCAACGAGCAGTACTTC. Protein: CASTPIGRGSNEQYF.

The chain couples TRBV5-5 to TRBJ2-7; TRBD2 matches at 8 bases. V lost 6 bases, J lost 6 bases, and 17 bases stayed unmatched. From germline, CDR1 is SGHKS and CDR2 YYEKEE (reference sequence). The CDR3 covers 16 residues. The CDR3 is CASTYEIGLAPSEQYV. CDR3 in DNA: TGTGCCAGCACCTACGAGATTGGACTAGCACCAAGCGAGCAGTACGTC.